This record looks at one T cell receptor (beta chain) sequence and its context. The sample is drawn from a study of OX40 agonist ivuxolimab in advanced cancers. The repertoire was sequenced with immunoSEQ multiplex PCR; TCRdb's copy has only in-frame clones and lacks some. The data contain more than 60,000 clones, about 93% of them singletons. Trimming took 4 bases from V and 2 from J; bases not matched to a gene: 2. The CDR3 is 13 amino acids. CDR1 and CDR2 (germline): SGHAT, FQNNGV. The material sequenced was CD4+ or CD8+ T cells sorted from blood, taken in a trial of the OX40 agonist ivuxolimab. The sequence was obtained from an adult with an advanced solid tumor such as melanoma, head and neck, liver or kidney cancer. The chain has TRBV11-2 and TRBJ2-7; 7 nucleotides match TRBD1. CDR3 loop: CASSYRGPYEQYF. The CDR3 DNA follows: TGTGCCAGCAGCTACAGGGGACCCTACGAGCAGTACTTC.